This TCR beta chain was documented in a study of cytomegalovirus exposure and HLA in healthy donors. A multiplex PCR was run with 60 Vbeta primers and 13 Jbeta primers. Assay used: immunoSEQ multiplex PCR; TCRdb lists only in-frame clones, some missing. The repertoire includes fewer than 200,000 clones, about four fifths of them detected once, and approximately 1.6% sits in the top ten. This CDR3 has 14 residues. Germline CDR1 is SNHLY and CDR2 is FYNNEI. Trimming stripped 2 bases from V and 1 base from J, with 8 bases between. The specimen sequenced was PBMCs. This clonotype originated in a man aged 35 to 55 in good health and CMV-seropositive. J is TRBJ2-5 and V is TRBV2; no clear D gene. The DNA of the CDR3 is TGTGCCAGCAGTGAAATAACAGCCCAAGAGACCCAGTACTTC. It translates to CASSEITAQETQYF.